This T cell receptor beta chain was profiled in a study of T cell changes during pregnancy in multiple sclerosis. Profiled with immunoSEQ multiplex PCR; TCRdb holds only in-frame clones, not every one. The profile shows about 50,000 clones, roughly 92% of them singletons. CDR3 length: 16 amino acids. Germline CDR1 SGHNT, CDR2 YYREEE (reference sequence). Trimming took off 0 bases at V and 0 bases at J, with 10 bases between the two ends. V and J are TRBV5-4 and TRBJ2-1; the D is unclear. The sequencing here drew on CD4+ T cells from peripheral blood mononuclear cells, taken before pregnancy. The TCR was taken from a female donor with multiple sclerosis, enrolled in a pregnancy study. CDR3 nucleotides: TGTGCCAGCAGCTTGGAGTTGCGGAGCTCCTACAATGAGCAGTTCTTC. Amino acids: CASSLELRSSYNEQFF.